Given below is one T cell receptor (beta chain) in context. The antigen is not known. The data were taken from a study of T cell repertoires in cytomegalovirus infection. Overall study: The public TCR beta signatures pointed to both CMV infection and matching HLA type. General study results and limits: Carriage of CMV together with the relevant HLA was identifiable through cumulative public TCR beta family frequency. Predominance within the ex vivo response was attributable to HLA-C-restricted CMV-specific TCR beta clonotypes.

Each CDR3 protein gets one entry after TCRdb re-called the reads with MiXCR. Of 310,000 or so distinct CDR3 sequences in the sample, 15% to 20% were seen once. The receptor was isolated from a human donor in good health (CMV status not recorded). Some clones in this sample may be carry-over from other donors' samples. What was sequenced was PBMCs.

Here the CDR3 reads CASNRDPSAKGEKLFF. Here the CDR3 DNA reads TGCGCCAGCAACCGGGACCCCTCAGCGAAAGGTGAAAAACTGTTTTTT. The chain combines TRBV5-1 with TRBJ1-4, with D possibly matching TRBD1 (5 bases). Germline CDR1 SGHRS, CDR2 YFSETQ. The CDR3 totals 16 residues. The ends were cut back, 6 bases at V and 7 bases at J, with 22 bases in the middle. The variable domain in full, completed from reference TRBV5-1 and TRBJ1-4, reads KAGVTQTPRYLIKTRGQQVTLSCSPISGHRSVSWYQQTPGQGLQFLFEYFSETQRNKGNFPGRFSGRQFSNSRSEMNVSTLELGDSALYLCASNRDPSAKGEKLFFGSGTQLSVL.